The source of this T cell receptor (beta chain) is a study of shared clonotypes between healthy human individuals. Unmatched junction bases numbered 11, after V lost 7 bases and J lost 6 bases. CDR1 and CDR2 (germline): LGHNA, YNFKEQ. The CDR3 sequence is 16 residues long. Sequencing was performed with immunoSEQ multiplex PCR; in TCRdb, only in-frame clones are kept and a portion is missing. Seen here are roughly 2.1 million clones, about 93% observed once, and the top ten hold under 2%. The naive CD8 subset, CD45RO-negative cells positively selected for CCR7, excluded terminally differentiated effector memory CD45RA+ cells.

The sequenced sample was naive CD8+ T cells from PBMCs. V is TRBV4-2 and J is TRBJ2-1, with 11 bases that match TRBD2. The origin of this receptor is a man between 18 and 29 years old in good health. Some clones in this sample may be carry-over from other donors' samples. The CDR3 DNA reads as TGTGCCAGCAACCCAAAACTAGCGGGAGTTATCAATGAGCAGTTCTTC. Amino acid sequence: CASNPKLAGVINEQFF.